This paragraph covers one T cell receptor beta chain sequence. The antigen is not known. Use of 60 Vbeta and 13 Jbeta primers characterized the PCR. Assay: immunoSEQ multiplex PCR; the TCRdb copy retains only in-frame clones and omits some. The sample lists some 150,000 clones; approximately 77% were seen once. Germline V gene data show CDR1 as WSHSY and CDR2 as SAAADI. The CDR3 consists of 13 residues. The junction had 1 base not matched to a gene; V was cut back by 6 bases and J by 2 bases. This entry comes from a study of cytomegalovirus exposure and HLA in healthy donors. Broader study findings: The classifier reportedly diagnosed cytomegalovirus status with high specificity and sensitivity.

This receptor was taken from a man aged 30 to 39 in good health and CMV-seropositive. V usage is TRBV10-2 and J usage is TRBJ2-7; 10 bases are shared with TRBD1. Sequencing was carried out using PBMCs. The CDR3 reads CASSGQGAYEQYF. The CDR3 DNA follows: TGCGCCAGCAGCGGACAGGGGGCCTACGAGCAGTACTTC.